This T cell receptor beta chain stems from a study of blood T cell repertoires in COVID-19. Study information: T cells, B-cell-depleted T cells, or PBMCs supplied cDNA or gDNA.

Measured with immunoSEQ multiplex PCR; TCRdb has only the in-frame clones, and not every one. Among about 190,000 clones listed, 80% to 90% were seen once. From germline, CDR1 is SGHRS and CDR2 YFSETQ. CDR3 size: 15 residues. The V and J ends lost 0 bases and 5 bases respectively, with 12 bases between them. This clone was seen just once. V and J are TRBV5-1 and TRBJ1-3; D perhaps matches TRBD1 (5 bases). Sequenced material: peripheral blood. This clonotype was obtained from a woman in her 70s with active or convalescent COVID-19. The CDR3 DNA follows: TGCGCCAGCAGCTTGGTGCAGGGCGCTAGAAACACCATATATTTT. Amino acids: CASSLVQGARNTIYF.